This T cell receptor (beta chain) was captured in a study of control samples from healthy donors and cancer patients. The repertoire was sequenced with immunoSEQ multiplex PCR; TCRdb's copy has only in-frame clones and lacks some. Of 100,000 to 150,000 clones in the sample, roughly 84% were seen once. This clone was counted a single time. Germline values: CDR1 MNHEY, CDR2 SVGEGT. This CDR3 has 14 amino acids. Trimming removed 5 bases from V and 1 base from J, with 10 bases in between. The sequenced sample consisted of blood. The V and J genes are TRBV6-2 or TRBV6-3 and TRBJ2-3, with D hard to call. The TCR comes from a young man in good health. The CDR3 reads CASSTPPRTDTQYF. The DNA for the CDR3 is TGTGCCAGCAGTACCCCACCACGCACAGATACGCAGTATTTT.